The 6 T cell receptor beta chains below were found in one sample sequenced in a study of blood T cell repertoires in COVID-19. Here immunoSEQ multiplex PCR was the method, and the copy in TCRdb shows in-frame clones only, minus some. The sample lists about 170,000 clones, approximately 79% occurring once. Sequenced: PBMCs or T cells enriched from blood (not recorded which). The receptors originated from a woman in her sixties or seventies in a cohort exposed to, infected with or recovered from COVID-19 (not recorded which).

This clone was observed a few times. The chain employs TRBV15 and TRBJ2-2; 8 bases are shared with TRBD1. Trimming at V came to 6 bases and at J to 7 bases, leaving 4 bases not matched to a gene. The CDR3 sequence is 13 residues long. The germline CDR1 and CDR2 sequences are LNHNV and YYDKDF (reference sequence). The CDR3 sequence: CATRQGAFGELFF. DNA for the CDR3: TGTGCCACCAGGCAGGGGGCTTTCGGGGAGCTGTTTTTT.

J is TRBJ2-1 and V is TRBV2; TRBD1 might be the D (5 bases). Germline lookup yields CDR1 SNHLY and CDR2 FYNNEI. CDR3 length: 12 amino acids. Deletions cut 6 bases from V and 6 bases from J, with 9 bases between. The CDR3 DNA reads TGTGCCAGCAGAGGGGTGCTCAATGAGCAGTTCTTC. Encoded protein: CASRGVLNEQFF.

The V and J genes are TRBV2 and TRBJ2-7, with a possible D match to TRBD1 (5 bases). The V end lost 6 bases, the J end lost 3 bases, and 12 bases lay between the germline ends. This CDR3 region has 13 residues. Germline loops: CDR1 SNHLY, CDR2 FYNNEI. The CDR3, as DNA: TGTGCCAGCAGGACAGTTTTCCTCTACGAGCAGTACTTC. This codes for CASRTVFLYEQYF.

The chain recombines TRBV28 with TRBJ2-6; TRBD2 matches at 10 bases. V lost 6 bases to trimming and J lost 1 base; unmatched junction nucleotides: 6. Germline CDR1 reads MDHEN; CDR2 reads SYDVKM. The CDR3 is made up of 17 amino acids. CDR3 residues: CASSLTLAGSGANVLTF. DNA for the CDR3: TGTGCCAGCAGCCTTACACTAGCGGGATCTGGGGCCAACGTCCTGACTTTC.

This clone was detected only a few times. The DNA of the CDR3 is TGTGCCAGCAGCTTGGGGGGGGACAGGAAGACCTACGAGCAGTACTTC. Its protein product is CASSLGGDRKTYEQYF. The genes are TRBV5-4 and TRBJ2-7, with 8 bases fitting TRBD1. Germline V gene sequence: CDR1 SGHNT, CDR2 YYREEE (reference sequence). V dropped 0 bases and J dropped 2; count of bases not matched to a gene: 7. This CDR3 is built from 16 residues.

The V gene is TRBV3-1 (or the pseudogene TRBV3-2), the J gene TRBJ2-3; 7 nucleotides agree with TRBD2. Germline V gene lookup returns CDR1 LGHDT and CDR2 YNNKEL (reference sequence). This CDR3 contains 16 residues. Trimming at V came to 4 bases and at J to 3 bases, leaving 10 bases not matched to a gene. DNA of the CDR3: TGTGCCAGCAGCCCTCTGGGGGGGATGAGGACAGATACGCAGTATTTT. Translating gives CASSPLGGMRTDTQYF.